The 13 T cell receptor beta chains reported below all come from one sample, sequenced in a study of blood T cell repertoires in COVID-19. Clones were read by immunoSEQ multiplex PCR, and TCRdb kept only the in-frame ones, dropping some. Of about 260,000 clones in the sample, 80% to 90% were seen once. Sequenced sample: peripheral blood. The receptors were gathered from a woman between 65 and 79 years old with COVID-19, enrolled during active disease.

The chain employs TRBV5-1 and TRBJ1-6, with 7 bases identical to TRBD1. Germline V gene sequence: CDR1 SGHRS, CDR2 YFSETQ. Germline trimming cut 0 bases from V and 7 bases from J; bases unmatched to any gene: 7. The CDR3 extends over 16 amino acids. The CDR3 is CASSLVPGDRNSPLHF. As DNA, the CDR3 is TGCGCCAGCAGCTTGGTACCGGGGGACAGAAATTCACCCCTCCACTTT.

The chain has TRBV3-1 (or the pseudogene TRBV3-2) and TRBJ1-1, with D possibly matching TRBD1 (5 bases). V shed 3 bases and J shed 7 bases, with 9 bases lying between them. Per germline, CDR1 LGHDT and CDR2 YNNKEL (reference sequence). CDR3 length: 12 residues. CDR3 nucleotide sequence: TGTGCCAGCAGCCAGGGACTGCTTGAAGCTTTCTTT. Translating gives CASSQGLLEAFF.

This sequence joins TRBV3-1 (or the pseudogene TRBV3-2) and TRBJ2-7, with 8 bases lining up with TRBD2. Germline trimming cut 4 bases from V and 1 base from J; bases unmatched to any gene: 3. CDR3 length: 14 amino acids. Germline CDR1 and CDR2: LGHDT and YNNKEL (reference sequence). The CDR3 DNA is TGTGCCAGCAGCCTTAGCGGGAATTCCTACGAGCAGTACTTC. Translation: CASSLSGNSYEQYF.

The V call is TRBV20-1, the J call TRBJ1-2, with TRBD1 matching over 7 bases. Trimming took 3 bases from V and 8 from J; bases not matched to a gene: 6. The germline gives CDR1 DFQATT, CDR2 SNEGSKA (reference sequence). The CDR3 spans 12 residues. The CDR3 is CSASDRVRGYTF. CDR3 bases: TGCAGTGCTAGTGACAGGGTGAGGGGCTACACCTTC.

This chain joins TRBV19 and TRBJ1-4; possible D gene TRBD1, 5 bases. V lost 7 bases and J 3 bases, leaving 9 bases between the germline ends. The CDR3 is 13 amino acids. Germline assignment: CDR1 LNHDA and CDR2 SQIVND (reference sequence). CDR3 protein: CASTGLANEKLFF. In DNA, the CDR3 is TGTGCCAGTACAGGGCTAGCTAATGAAAAACTGTTTTTT.

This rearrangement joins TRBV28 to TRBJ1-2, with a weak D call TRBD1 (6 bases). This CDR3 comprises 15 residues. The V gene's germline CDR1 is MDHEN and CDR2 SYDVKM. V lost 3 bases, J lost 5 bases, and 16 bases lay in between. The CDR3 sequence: CASSFSGTPLYGYTF. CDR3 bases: TGTGCCAGCAGTTTTTCGGGGACACCACTATATGGCTACACCTTC.

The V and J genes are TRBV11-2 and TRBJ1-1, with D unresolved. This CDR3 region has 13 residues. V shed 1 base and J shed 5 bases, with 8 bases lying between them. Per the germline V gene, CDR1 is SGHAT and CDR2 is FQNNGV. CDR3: CASSLGAGTEAFF. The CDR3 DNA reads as TGTGCCAGCAGCTTAGGGGCGGGGACTGAAGCTTTCTTT.

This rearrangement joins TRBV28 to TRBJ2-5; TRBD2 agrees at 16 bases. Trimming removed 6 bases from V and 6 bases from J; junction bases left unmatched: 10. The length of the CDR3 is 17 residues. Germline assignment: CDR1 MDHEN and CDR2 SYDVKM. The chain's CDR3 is CASSRPGLAGGYQTQYF. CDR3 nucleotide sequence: TGTGCCAGCAGCCGTCCGGGACTAGCGGGAGGGTATCAGACCCAGTACTTC.

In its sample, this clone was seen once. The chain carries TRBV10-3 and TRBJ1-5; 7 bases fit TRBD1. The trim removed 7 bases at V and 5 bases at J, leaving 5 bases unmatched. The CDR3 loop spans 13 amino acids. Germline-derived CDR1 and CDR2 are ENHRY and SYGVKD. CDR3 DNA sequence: TGTGCCATCAAACAAGGGACAGATCAGCCCCAGCATTTT. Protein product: CAIKQGTDQPQHF.

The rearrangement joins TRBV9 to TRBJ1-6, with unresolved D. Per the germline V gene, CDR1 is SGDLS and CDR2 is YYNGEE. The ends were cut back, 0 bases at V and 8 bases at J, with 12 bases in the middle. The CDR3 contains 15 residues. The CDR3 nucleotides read TGTGCCAGCAGCGTAGGAAGGACCGGGGATTCACCCCTCCACTTT. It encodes CASSVGRTGDSPLHF.

Here the CDR3 reads CASRSDRGTSGYGYTF. Here the CDR3 DNA reads TGTGCCAGCAGATCGGACAGGGGAACTTCGGGCTATGGCTACACCTTC. This sequence joins TRBV28 and TRBJ1-2, with 9 bases aligning to TRBD1. Trimming cost V 6 bases and J 4 bases; bases outside gene matches: 12. Per germline, CDR1 MDHEN and CDR2 SYDVKM. The CDR3 runs 16 residues.

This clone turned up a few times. CDR3 region: CASSAGLRTGELFF. The CDR3 region has the DNA TGTGCCAGCAGCGCGGGACTGCGCACCGGGGAGCTGTTTTTT. This chain connects TRBV7-2 to TRBJ2-2, with D maybe TRBD2 (6 bases). CDR1 and CDR2 (germline): SGHTA, FQGNSA. This CDR3 contains 14 residues. V shed 5 bases and J shed 4 bases, with 11 bases lying between them.

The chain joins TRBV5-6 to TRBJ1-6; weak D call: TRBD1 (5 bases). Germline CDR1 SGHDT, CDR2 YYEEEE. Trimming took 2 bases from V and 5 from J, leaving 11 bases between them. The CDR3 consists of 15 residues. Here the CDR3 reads CASSFKGIHNSPLHF. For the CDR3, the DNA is TGTGCCAGCAGCTTCAAGGGGATTCATAATTCACCCCTCCACTTT.